Listed below are T cell receptor beta chains from one sample, sequenced in a study of radiotherapy plus CTLA-4 blockade in lung cancer. Produced via immunoSEQ multiplex PCR; TCRdb's table is partial and in-frame only. The table records fewer than 3,500 clones, around three quarters of them present only once. The source was tumor tissue, collected from a patient treated with radiotherapy plus ipilimumab. The receptor source for this set is a human donor with non-small cell lung cancer that progressed on radiotherapy plus ipilimumab. Both conserved end residues are part of each CDR3. A D gene is named only where the DNA matches it firmly. The listing skips clone size in some rows; elsewhere it reads once, few, many or a size class.

v_call: TRBV27
d_call: TRBD1
j_call: TRBJ1-5
clone_size: NA
cdr3_aa: CASSPSTGEFDQPQHF
cdr3_nt: TGTGCCAGCAGTCCCTCGACAGGGGAATTCGATCAGCCCCAGCATTTT

v_call: TRBV30
d_call: NA
j_call: TRBJ1-6
clone_size: NA
cdr3_aa: CAWSTGENSPLHF
cdr3_nt: TGTGCCTGGTCGACAGGAGAGAATTCACCCCTCCACTTT

v_call: TRBV18
d_call: TRBD1
j_call: TRBJ2-2
clone_size: NA
cdr3_aa: CASSPPSGGTGELFF
cdr3_nt: TGTGCCAGCTCACCACCGTCAGGGGGAACCGGGGAGCTGTTTTTT

v_call: TRBV7-2
d_call: NA
j_call: TRBJ2-1
clone_size: NA
cdr3_aa: CASSLGLPNEQFF
cdr3_nt: TGTGCCAGCAGCTTAGGGCTGCCCAATGAGCAGTTCTTC

v_call: TRBV19
d_call: NA
j_call: TRBJ2-7
clone_size: NA
cdr3_aa: CASSIRGQALEQYF
cdr3_nt: TGTGCCAGTAGTATACGGGGGCAGGCCTTGGAGCAGTACTTC

v_call: TRBV9
d_call: NA
j_call: TRBJ1-2
clone_size: once
cdr3_aa: CASSVGSLGNYGYTF
cdr3_nt: TGTGCCAGCAGCGTCGGCTCCTTGGGGAACTATGGCTACACCTTC

v_call: TRBV13
d_call: TRBD1
j_call: TRBJ1-2
clone_size: NA
cdr3_aa: CASSPGGQDLLNYGYTF
cdr3_nt: TGTGCCAGCAGCCCGGGAGGACAGGACCTCCTTAACTATGGCTACACCTTC

v_call: TRBV19
d_call: TRBD1
j_call: TRBJ1-6
clone_size: NA
cdr3_aa: CASSSSTGDYSPLHF
cdr3_nt: TGTGCCAGTAGTAGTTCGACAGGGGATTACTCACCCCTCCACTTT

v_call: TRBV19
d_call: NA
j_call: TRBJ2-1
clone_size: few
cdr3_aa: CASSISGTASYNEQFF
cdr3_nt: TGTGCCAGTAGTATCTCGGGGACTGCCTCCTACAATGAGCAGTTCTTC

v_call: TRBV7-6
d_call: TRBD2
j_call: TRBJ2-1
clone_size: NA
cdr3_aa: CASSFPLAGPVNEGNEQFF
cdr3_nt: TGTGCCAGCAGCTTCCCACTAGCGGGACCCGTAAATGAGGGCAATGAGCAGTTCTTC

v_call: TRBV5-5
d_call: NA
j_call: TRBJ1-2
clone_size: NA
cdr3_aa: CASSPWRGNYGYTF
cdr3_nt: TGTGCCAGCAGCCCCTGGAGGGGCAACTATGGCTACACCTTC

v_call: TRBV7-9
d_call: NA
j_call: TRBJ2-1
clone_size: NA
cdr3_aa: CASSLPTTEQFF
cdr3_nt: TGTGCCAGCAGCCTACCGACAACTGAGCAGTTCTTC

v_call: TRBV5-1
d_call: TRBD1
j_call: TRBJ2-1
clone_size: NA
cdr3_aa: CASSFEGQGFNEQFF
cdr3_nt: TGCGCCAGCAGCTTCGAGGGACAGGGGTTCAATGAGCAGTTCTTC

v_call: TRBV4-2
d_call: NA
j_call: TRBJ2-1
clone_size: NA
cdr3_aa: CASSQDLGRSSYNEQFF
cdr3_nt: TGTGCCAGCAGCCAAGATCTTGGTAGGAGCTCCTACAATGAGCAGTTCTTC

v_call: TRBV28
d_call: NA
j_call: TRBJ2-1
clone_size: NA
cdr3_aa: CAAGERLRAYNEQFF
cdr3_nt: TGTGCCGCTGGGGAGCGCTTGAGGGCCTACAATGAGCAGTTCTTC

v_call: TRBV28
d_call: NA
j_call: TRBJ2-3
clone_size: NA
cdr3_aa: CASSFVLGTDTQYF
cdr3_nt: TGTGCCAGCAGTTTCGTGCTAGGTACAGATACGCAGTATTTT

v_call: TRBV29-1
d_call: NA
j_call: TRBJ1-2
clone_size: once
cdr3_aa: CSVETGLLGLYTF
cdr3_nt: TGCAGCGTTGAAACCGGACTCCTGGGGCTCTACACCTTC

v_call: TRBV10-3
d_call: TRBD2
j_call: TRBJ2-2
clone_size: NA
cdr3_aa: CAISATSGRPGELFF
cdr3_nt: TGTGCCATCAGTGCGACTAGCGGGAGACCCGGGGAGCTGTTTTTT

v_call: TRBV15
d_call: NA
j_call: TRBJ2-2
clone_size: NA
cdr3_aa: CATSRDGGELFF
cdr3_nt: TGTGCCACCAGCAGAGATGGCGGGGAGCTGTTTTTT

v_call: TRBV29-1
d_call: NA
j_call: TRBJ2-5
clone_size: NA
cdr3_aa: CSVATDTQETQYF
cdr3_nt: TGCAGCGTTGCGACAGACACCCAAGAGACCCAGTACTTC

v_call: TRBV9
d_call: TRBD1
j_call: TRBJ2-1
clone_size: few
cdr3_aa: CASSVAGTGYNEQFF
cdr3_nt: TGTGCCAGCAGCGTAGCCGGGACAGGGTACAATGAGCAGTTCTTC

v_call: TRBV7-2
d_call: TRBD1
j_call: TRBJ2-7
clone_size: NA
cdr3_aa: CASSLPGGRNEQYF
cdr3_nt: TGTGCCAGCAGCTTACCAGGGGGTAGGAACGAGCAGTACTTC

v_call: TRBV6-5
d_call: NA
j_call: TRBJ2-1
clone_size: NA
cdr3_aa: CASSLYNEQFF
cdr3_nt: TGTGCCAGCAGCTTATACAATGAGCAGTTCTTC

v_call: TRBV2
d_call: TRBD1
j_call: TRBJ1-6
clone_size: NA
cdr3_aa: CASSEGQGNNSPLHF
cdr3_nt: TGTGCCAGCAGTGAAGGACAGGGGAATAATTCACCCCTCCACTTT

v_call: TRBV6-5
d_call: NA
j_call: TRBJ1-1
clone_size: NA
cdr3_aa: CASSYREGGTEAFF
cdr3_nt: TGTGCCAGCAGTTACCGAGAAGGAGGGACTGAAGCTTTCTTT

v_call: TRBV5-8
d_call: NA
j_call: TRBJ2-7
clone_size: few
cdr3_aa: CASSSGTYASYEQYF
cdr3_nt: TGTGCCAGCAGTTCCGGGACCTATGCCTCCTACGAGCAGTACTTC

v_call: TRBV30
d_call: NA
j_call: TRBJ2-7
clone_size: few
cdr3_aa: CAWSGVADAVHF
cdr3_nt: TGTGCCTGGAGTGGTGTCGCGGACGCGGTGCACTTC

v_call: TRBV2
d_call: NA
j_call: TRBJ1-6
clone_size: NA
cdr3_aa: CASRLVSPLHF
cdr3_nt: TGTGCCAGCCGTCTCGTTTCACCCCTCCACTTT

v_call: TRBV5-1
d_call: NA
j_call: TRBJ2-1
clone_size: NA
cdr3_aa: CASSLGGRFNEQFF
cdr3_nt: TGCGCCAGCAGCCTCGGGGGGCGCTTTAATGAGCAGTTCTTC

v_call: TRBV5-6
d_call: TRBD1
j_call: TRBJ2-7
clone_size: NA
cdr3_aa: CASSLAPGGYEQYF
cdr3_nt: TGTGCCAGCAGCTTGGCCCCAGGGGGCTACGAGCAGTACTTC

v_call: TRBV9
d_call: NA
j_call: TRBJ2-6
clone_size: few
cdr3_aa: CASSVRTDLTSGANVLTF
cdr3_nt: TGTGCCAGCAGCGTGAGGACAGACCTGACCTCTGGGGCCAACGTCCTGACTTTC

v_call: TRBV6-5
d_call: NA
j_call: TRBJ1-2
clone_size: few
cdr3_aa: CASSKQGSPYGYTF
cdr3_nt: TGTGCCAGCAGCAAACAGGGTTCCCCCTATGGCTACACCTTC

v_call: TRBV2
d_call: NA
j_call: TRBJ2-6
clone_size: NA
cdr3_aa: CASSEWVSSGANVLTF
cdr3_nt: TGTGCCAGCAGCGAGTGGGTTAGCTCTGGGGCCAACGTCCTGACTTTC

v_call: TRBV2
d_call: TRBD2
j_call: TRBJ2-7
clone_size: NA
cdr3_aa: CASRTPSGPYEQYF
cdr3_nt: TGTGCCAGCAGGACCCCTAGCGGACCTTACGAGCAGTACTTC

v_call: TRBV27
d_call: NA
j_call: TRBJ2-2
clone_size: once
cdr3_aa: CASRLLAGELFF
cdr3_nt: TGTGCCAGCAGGCTACTAGCCGGGGAGCTGTTTTTT

v_call: TRBV27
d_call: NA
j_call: TRBJ1-5
clone_size: NA
cdr3_aa: CASSLGLGQPQHF
cdr3_nt: TGTGCCAGCAGTTTGGGACTTGGCCAGCCCCAGCATTTT

v_call: TRBV6-1
d_call: TRBD2
j_call: TRBJ2-3
clone_size: NA
cdr3_aa: CASSRTSGGSTQYF
cdr3_nt: TGTGCCAGCAGTCGAACTAGCGGGGGGAGTACGCAGTATTTT

v_call: TRBV18
d_call: NA
j_call: TRBJ1-1
clone_size: few
cdr3_aa: CASSPASLNTEAFF
cdr3_nt: TGTGCCAGCTCACCGGCAAGCTTGAACACTGAAGCTTTCTTT

v_call: TRBV4-1
d_call: NA
j_call: TRBJ1-1
clone_size: once
cdr3_aa: CASSQKQGFPEAFF
cdr3_nt: TGCGCCAGCAGCCAAAAGCAGGGGTTCCCTGAAGCTTTCTTT

v_call: TRBV10-2
d_call: NA
j_call: TRBJ2-3
clone_size: large
cdr3_aa: CASSESLGGYTDTQYF
cdr3_nt: TGCGCCAGCAGTGAGTCTCTTGGCGGGTACACAGATACGCAGTATTTT

v_call: TRBV11-3
d_call: NA
j_call: TRBJ2-1
clone_size: once
cdr3_aa: CASSLGTGRVSYNEQFF
cdr3_nt: TGTGCCAGCAGCTTAGGAACAGGGCGGGTTTCCTACAATGAGCAGTTCTTC

v_call: TRBV4-1
d_call: NA
j_call: TRBJ2-7
clone_size: few
cdr3_aa: CASSQEVGTTYEQYF
cdr3_nt: TGCGCCAGCAGCCAAGAGGTGGGAACCACTTACGAGCAGTACTTC

v_call: TRBV30
d_call: NA
j_call: TRBJ1-2
clone_size: NA
cdr3_aa: CAWSVSRHYGYTF
cdr3_nt: TGTGCCTGGAGTGTAAGTCGGCACTATGGCTACACCTTC

v_call: TRBV2
d_call: TRBD1
j_call: TRBJ1-5
clone_size: NA
cdr3_aa: CASSVTGEQPQHF
cdr3_nt: TGTGCCAGCAGTGTGACAGGGGAACAGCCCCAGCATTTT

v_call: TRBV5-1
d_call: NA
j_call: TRBJ1-3
clone_size: once
cdr3_aa: CASSLGELSGNTIYF
cdr3_nt: TGCGCCAGCAGCTTGGGTGAGCTCTCTGGAAACACCATATATTTT

v_call: TRBV9
d_call: NA
j_call: TRBJ2-1
clone_size: NA
cdr3_aa: CASSVGGSDNEQFF
cdr3_nt: TGTGCCAGCAGCGTAGGGGGATCGGACAATGAGCAGTTCTTC

v_call: TRBV7-2
d_call: NA
j_call: TRBJ1-1
clone_size: few
cdr3_aa: CASSLGQLNTEAFF
cdr3_nt: TGTGCCAGCAGCTTAGGTCAGTTGAACACTGAAGCTTTCTTT

v_call: TRBV7-9
d_call: NA
j_call: TRBJ1-1
clone_size: NA
cdr3_aa: CASRPMGGMNTEAFF
cdr3_nt: TGTGCCAGCCGACCCATGGGAGGAATGAACACTGAAGCTTTCTTT

v_call: TRBV6-5
d_call: NA
j_call: TRBJ2-7
clone_size: NA
cdr3_aa: CASSYSKSGYEQYF
cdr3_nt: TGTGCCAGCAGTTACTCGAAGAGCGGGTACGAGCAGTACTTC

v_call: TRBV7-3
d_call: NA
j_call: TRBJ2-3
clone_size: once
cdr3_aa: CASSIGTHLGDTQYF
cdr3_nt: TGTGCCAGCAGCATCGGGACACATCTGGGAGATACGCAGTATTTT

v_call: TRBV5-1
d_call: TRBD2
j_call: TRBJ2-1
clone_size: NA
cdr3_aa: CASSLGARGVLDEQFF
cdr3_nt: TGCGCCAGCAGCTTGGGGGCGCGGGGGGTACTCGATGAGCAGTTCTTC

v_call: TRBV7-9
d_call: NA
j_call: TRBJ1-2
clone_size: few
cdr3_aa: CASSLGGAGYGYTF
cdr3_nt: TGTGCCAGCAGCCTCGGGGGGGCCGGCTATGGCTACACCTTC

v_call: TRBV18
d_call: NA
j_call: TRBJ2-7
clone_size: NA
cdr3_aa: CASSPEGRPHEQYF
cdr3_nt: TGTGCCAGCTCACCCGAGGGCAGGCCCCACGAGCAGTACTTC

v_call: TRBV6-6
d_call: NA
j_call: TRBJ2-7
clone_size: NA
cdr3_aa: CASSAKGEQYF
cdr3_nt: TGTGCCAGCAGCGCTAAGGGGGAGCAGTACTTC

v_call: TRBV18
d_call: TRBD1
j_call: TRBJ2-7
clone_size: NA
cdr3_aa: CASSQQGWAYEQYF
cdr3_nt: TGTGCCAGCTCACAACAGGGGTGGGCCTACGAGCAGTACTTC

v_call: TRBV11-2
d_call: NA
j_call: TRBJ1-1
clone_size: NA
cdr3_aa: CASSLGVGVTEAFF
cdr3_nt: TGTGCCAGCAGCTTAGGGGTAGGGGTTACTGAAGCTTTCTTT

v_call: TRBV5-1
d_call: TRBD1
j_call: TRBJ2-2
clone_size: NA
cdr3_aa: CASSWGQNPNTGKLFF
cdr3_nt: TGCGCCAGCAGCTGGGGACAGAATCCGAACACCGGGAAGCTGTTTTTT